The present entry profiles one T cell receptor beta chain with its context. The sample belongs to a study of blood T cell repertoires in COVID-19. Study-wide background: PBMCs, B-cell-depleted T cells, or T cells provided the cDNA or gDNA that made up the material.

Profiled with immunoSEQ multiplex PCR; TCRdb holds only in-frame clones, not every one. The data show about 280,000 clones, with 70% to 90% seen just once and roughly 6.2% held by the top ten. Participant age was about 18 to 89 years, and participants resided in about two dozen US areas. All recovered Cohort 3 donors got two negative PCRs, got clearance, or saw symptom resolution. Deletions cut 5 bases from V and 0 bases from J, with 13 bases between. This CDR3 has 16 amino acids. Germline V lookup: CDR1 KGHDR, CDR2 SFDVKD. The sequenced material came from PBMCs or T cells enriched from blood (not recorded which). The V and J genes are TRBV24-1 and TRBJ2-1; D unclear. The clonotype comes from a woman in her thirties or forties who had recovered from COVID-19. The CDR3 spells CATSATTPSSYNEQFF. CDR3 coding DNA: TGTGCCACCAGTGCCACAACCCCAAGCTCCTACAATGAGCAGTTCTTC.